The 31 T cell receptor beta chains below come from one sample, sequenced in a study of response to subunit inactivated influenza vaccine (dated by TCRdb to the late 2010s). The library relied on RT-PCR. Sequencing instrument: Illumina HiSeq 2500. TCRdb handled the public reads itself, with Q25 trimming in fastp and clone calling in MiXCR, and kept productive beta chains. Rows are combined by CDR3 protein, so each entry shows the most common genes and DNA. The sample includes a few hundred thousand distinct CDR3 sequences, with around 15% observed a single time. The ten largest clonotypes hold around 10% of the sample. The sequences come from PBMCs from blood, collected about 12 days after vaccination. All receptors come from a man aged 50-59 years who received an inactivated influenza vaccine. Donor details come from another sample of the same person, matched by shared clones.

Only a few counts were recorded for this clonotype. The chain links TRBV9 to TRBJ2-2, with a possible D match to TRBD1 (6 bases). Trimming took 0 bases from V and 6 from J, leaving 12 bases between them. This CDR3 spans 15 amino acids. CDR1 SGDLS and CDR2 YYNGEE come from the germline V gene. The CDR3 loop reads CASSVAPGVAGELFF. The CDR3 DNA reads as TGTGCCAGCAGCGTAGCCCCAGGGGTGGCCGGGGAGCTGTTTTTT.

The CDR3 here is CASSQGERGEQYF. The DNA of the CDR3 is TGCGCCAGCAGCCAAGGAGAGCGGGGCGAGCAGTACTTC. This chain uses TRBV4-3 with TRBJ2-7; the match to TRBD2 covers 7 bases. The CDR3 sequence is 13 residues long. V was clipped by 1 base and J by 6 bases; unmatched bases: 3. Per germline, CDR1 LGHNA and CDR2 YSLEER.

The CDR3 loop reads CASSLRGGAHYEQYF. In DNA, the CDR3 is TGCGCCAGCAGCTTGAGGGGGGGGGCTCACTACGAGCAGTACTTC. The chain carries TRBV5-1 and TRBJ2-7, with D perhaps TRBD2 (7 bases). The CDR3 totals 15 residues. CDR1 SGHRS and CDR2 YFSETQ come from the germline V gene. V was pared by 1 base and J by 3 bases, with 14 bases between.

The gene calls are TRBV4-2 and TRBJ2-1, with D hard to call. CDR1 LGHNA and CDR2 YNFKEQ come from the germline V gene. The CDR3 has 17 amino acids. Trimming stripped 0 bases from V and 6 bases from J, with 18 bases between. The CDR3 coding sequence is TGTGCCAGCAGCCAAGAAACGACCCGGGCGGCTGGCAATGAGCAGTTCTTC. Its translation is CASSQETTRAAGNEQFF.

This clonotype showed up just a few times. This rearrangement joins TRBV7-2 to TRBJ2-1; TRBD2 matches at 7 bases. CDR1 and CDR2 from the germline V gene are SGHTA and FQGNSA. The junction had 3 bases not matched to a gene; V was cut back by 4 bases and J by 6 bases. The CDR3 loop spans 13 amino acids. The CDR3 region has the DNA TGTGCCAGCAGCTATGTAGCGGGCAATGAGCAGTTCTTC. Its protein is CASSYVAGNEQFF. Full variable domain (outside the CDR3, taken from reference TRBV7-2 and TRBJ2-1): GAGVSQSPSNKVTEKGKDVELRCDPISGHTALYWYRQSLGQGLEFLIYFQGNSAPDKSGLPSDRFSAERTGGSVSTLTIQRTQQEDSAVYLCASSYVAGNEQFFGPGTRLTVL.

This clonotype was detected a few times. The rearrangement joins TRBV20-1 to TRBJ1-3; 8 bases are a match to TRBD1. Germline loops: CDR1 DFQATT, CDR2 SNEGSKA (reference sequence). J lost 0 bases, V lost 0 bases, and 7 bases had no gene match. This CDR3 is built from 17 residues. This chain's CDR3 is CSARDPTGESSGNTIYF. As DNA, the CDR3 is TGCAGTGCTAGAGATCCGACAGGGGAGAGCTCTGGAAACACCATATATTTT.

The chain combines TRBV7-8 with TRBJ1-6; tentatively, D is TRBD1 (6 bases). The germline V and J ends were trimmed by 7 bases and 1 base, with 17 bases remaining between them. The germline gives CDR1 SGHVS, CDR2 FQNEAQ. The CDR3 totals 17 residues. The CDR3 coding sequence is TGTGCCAGCACCCGAGTTGAGGGGGAATCCTATAATTCACCCCTCCACTTT. Its protein is CASTRVEGESYNSPLHF.

This clonotype was seen only a few times. This rearrangement joins TRBV3-1 to TRBJ2-5, with D uncertain. This CDR3 comprises 15 residues. Germline-derived CDR1 and CDR2 are LGHDT and YNNKEL (reference sequence). V dropped 2 bases and J dropped 0 bases, with 10 bases sitting between them. The DNA for the CDR3 is TGTGCCAGCAGCCAATACACCGGGTACCAAGAGACCCAGTACTTC. Translating it yields CASSQYTGYQETQYF.

This clonotype was seen a few times. The V gene is TRBV4-3, the J gene TRBJ2-4; 8 nucleotides align to TRBD2. The ends lost 1 base at V and 15 bases at J; junction bases unmatched: 5. This CDR3 spans 12 amino acids. The germline CDR1 and CDR2 sequences are LGHNA and YSLEER. The CDR3 here is CASSQAGGGLYF. The CDR3 nucleotides read TGCGCCAGCAGCCAAGCCGGGGGGGGGCTGTACTTC.

This clonotype has more than one count but fewer than ten. The rearrangement links TRBV12-3 or TRBV12-4 to TRBJ2-5, with D possibly matching TRBD2 (7 bases). The V gene lost 1 base and the J gene lost 6 bases, with 12 bases spanning the gap. The CDR3 is made up of 14 amino acids. CDR3 nucleotides: TGTGCCAGCAGTTTAGGGGGGGGCTTGAAGACCCAGTACTTC. Encoded protein: CASSLGGGLKTQYF.

This clonotype was found many times. The chain joins TRBV29-1 to TRBJ2-1, with 8 bases identical to TRBD1. CDR1 SQVTM and CDR2 ANQGSEA come from the germline V gene. Unmatched junction bases numbered 4, after V lost 5 bases and J lost 4 bases. There are 13 residues in the CDR3. The CDR3, as DNA: TGCAGCGTTTTCCAGGGGGCTTACAATGAGCAGTTCTTC. Translation gives CSVFQGAYNEQFF.

The V and J genes are TRBV12-3 or TRBV12-4 and TRBJ2-7; D remains ambiguous. V was cut by 3 bases and J by 4 bases, with 16 bases left in between. This CDR3 contains 15 residues. This CDR3 reads CASSFGQGLGYEQYF. The CDR3 DNA reads as TGTGCCAGCAGTTTCGGTCAAGGCCTGGGGTACGAGCAGTACTTC.

In its sample, this clonotype was seen a few times. This rearrangement joins TRBV6-1 to TRBJ2-1; D is perhaps TRBD2 (5 bases). The length of the CDR3 is 14 residues. Deletions cut 7 bases from V and 9 bases from J, with 19 bases between. Germline V CDR1 and CDR2: MNHNS, SASEGT. The CDR3 region is CASTYPGVRSEQFF. The CDR3 nucleotides read TGTGCCAGCACCTACCCCGGGGTTAGGAGTGAGCAGTTCTTC.

This clonotype occurred once. Mismatch with germline at one junction end may stem from a read error. The V call is TRBV14, the J call TRBJ1-3; D is unresolved. Germline assignment: CDR1 SGHDN and CDR2 FVKESK. The CDR3 covers 16 residues. CDR3 residues: CASSPPGGYSGNTMYF. DNA of the CDR3: TGTGCCAGCAGCCCCCCTGGAGGGTACTCTGGAAACACCATGTATTTT.

J is TRBJ2-7 and V is TRBV4-3, with a tentative D call TRBD1 (5 bases). Germline V gene data show CDR1 as LGHNA and CDR2 as YSLEER. The CDR3 covers 16 residues. The ends were cut back, 1 base at V and 6 bases at J, with 19 bases in the middle. CDR3 nucleotides: TGCGCCAGCAGCCAAGTCTATACAGGCACTAAGAGCGAGCAGTACTTC. Residues: CASSQVYTGTKSEQYF.

V gene TRBV20-1 combines with J gene TRBJ2-7; possibly TRBD2 for D (5 bases). The germline V and J ends were trimmed by 0 bases and 3 bases, with 12 bases remaining between them. CDR3 length: 14 amino acids. CDR1 is DFQATT, CDR2 SNEGSKA, per germline (reference sequence). The CDR3 sequence is CSAREGSGGYEQYF. CDR3 nucleotides: TGCAGTGCTAGAGAGGGAAGTGGAGGCTACGAGCAGTACTTC.

This clonotype was observed a few times. This chain links TRBV5-1 with TRBJ1-2; TRBD1 might be the D (5 bases). The CDR3 is 20 residues long. Germline values: CDR1 SGHRS, CDR2 YFSETQ. The V end lost 7 bases, the J end lost 4 bases, and 35 bases lay between the germline ends. The DNA of the CDR3 is TGCGCCAGCTTCGGGGGGTCTCCTCCCCCTTCAATTGTGCTTTTCTATGGCTACACCTTC. Encoded protein: CASFGGSPPPSIVLFYGYTF.

This sequence joins TRBV2 and TRBJ2-7, with TRBD1 matching 12 bases. The V and J ends lost 6 bases and 2 bases, in that order; junction bases with no gene match: 2. CDR1 SNHLY and CDR2 FYNNEI come from the germline V gene. This CDR3 spans 14 amino acids. The CDR3 reads CASRGTGGPYEQYF. CDR3 DNA: TGTGCCAGCAGGGGGACAGGGGGCCCCTACGAGCAGTACTTC.

This clonotype has only a few counts. This sequence joins TRBV7-3 and TRBJ2-1, with 10 positions matching TRBD2. Trimming removed 5 bases from V and 2 bases from J; junction bases left unmatched: 9. The CDR3 contains 17 residues. Per germline, CDR1 SGHTA and CDR2 FQGTGA. The CDR3 loop is CASSPAGGRSTYNEQFF. Written as DNA, the CDR3 is TGTGCCAGCAGCCCAGCGGGAGGGCGTTCAACCTACAATGAGCAGTTCTTC.

This clonotype was detected only a few times. The chain uses TRBV5-1 and TRBJ2-7; no clear D gene. Trimming removed 0 bases from V and 5 bases from J, with 12 bases in between. The CDR3 totals 14 residues. From germline, CDR1 is SGHRS and CDR2 YFSETQ. The DNA of the CDR3 is TGCGCCAGCAGCTTGGTCGTATCTACGGACGAGCAGTACTTC. Its translation: CASSLVVSTDEQYF.

In this sample, this clonotype turned up a few times. The chain employs TRBV7-8 and TRBJ2-2; D is unclear. Trimming took off 2 bases at V and 7 bases at J, with 11 bases between the two ends. The length of the CDR3 is 14 residues. Germline-derived CDR1 and CDR2 are SGHVS and FQNEAQ. As DNA, the CDR3 is TGTGCCAGCAGCTTACCAAGTTCTATCGGGGAGCTGTTTTTT. Protein product: CASSLPSSIGELFF.

The sample holds a few counts of this clonotype. The J gene is TRBJ1-4, the V gene TRBV2; D gene unclear. Looked up from germline, CDR1 is SNHLY and CDR2 is FYNNEI. Trimming left V 3 bases short and J 5 bases short, with 7 bases between. The CDR3 is made up of 13 amino acids. CDR3 amino acids: CASSEPDNEKLFF. In nucleotides, the CDR3 is TGTGCCAGCAGTGAGCCAGACAATGAAAAACTGTTTTTT.

This clonotype has more than one count but fewer than ten. The chain links TRBV9 to TRBJ2-4; D unclear. The length of the CDR3 is 17 residues. V dropped 0 bases and J dropped 1 base, with 14 bases sitting between them. CDR1 is SGDLS and CDR2 is YYNGEE in the germline V gene. The CDR3 spells CASSVGYSPDAKNIQYF. The CDR3 nucleotides are TGTGCCAGCAGCGTAGGTTATAGCCCGGATGCCAAAAACATTCAGTACTTC.

This clonotype was observed a handful of times. The chain joins TRBV20-1 to TRBJ1-6; 9 nucleotides agree with TRBD1. Germline loops: CDR1 DFQATT, CDR2 SNEGSKA (reference sequence). J lost 7 bases, V lost 3 bases, and 4 bases had no gene match. CDR3 length: 14 amino acids. CDR3 coding DNA: TGCAGTGCTAGCCGGGACAGGGAAAATTCACCCCTCCACTTT. Translating it yields CSASRDRENSPLHF.

J is TRBJ1-4 and V is TRBV7-6; D not certain. Germline V gene data show CDR1 as SGHVS and CDR2 as FNYEAQ. CDR3 length: 14 residues. V lost 1 base and J 5 bases, leaving 8 bases between the germline ends. The CDR3 bases are TGTGCCAGCAGCTTAGAGTCGAGGAATGAAAAACTGTTTTTT. Protein: CASSLESRNEKLFF.

This clonotype was recorded many times. The chain recombines TRBV2 with TRBJ2-5; D is ambiguous. V was pared by 3 bases and J by 1 base, with 6 bases between. Germline CDR1 reads SNHLY; CDR2 reads FYNNEI. This CDR3 is 13 amino acids long. The CDR3 region has the DNA TGTGCCAGCAGTGAGTTTTCCCAAGAGACCCAGTACTTC. This sequence encodes CASSEFSQETQYF.

The rearrangement uses TRBV18 and TRBJ2-2; tentative D call: TRBD1 (6 bases). From germline, CDR1 is KGHSH and CDR2 LQKENI. Trimming stripped 1 base from V and 2 bases from J, with 14 bases between. The CDR3 spans 17 residues. CDR3 nucleotide sequence: TGTGCCAGCTCACCACGAGGACAGAAAATAAACACCGGGGAGCTGTTTTTT. Translation: CASSPRGQKINTGELFF.

The chain is built from TRBV29-1 and TRBJ2-1; 9 bases map to TRBD2. Germline loops: CDR1 SQVTM, CDR2 ANQGSEA. CDR3 length: 13 residues. J lost 9 bases, V lost 6 bases, and 9 bases had no gene match. CDR3 nucleotides: TGCAGCGTAGCGGGACTAGCCGTAGGTGAGCAGTTCTTC. Encoded protein: CSVAGLAVGEQFF.

The V and J genes are TRBV2 and TRBJ1-1; 7 bases map to TRBD1. Germline CDR1 and CDR2: SNHLY and FYNNEI. Trimming took 6 bases from V and 10 from J; bases not matched to a gene: 5. This CDR3 contains 11 residues. The chain's CDR3 is CASRRTGGAFF. The CDR3 nucleotides read TGTGCCAGCAGAAGGACAGGAGGAGCTTTCTTT.

A few counts support this clonotype. The chain couples TRBV6-1 to TRBJ1-2, with D perhaps TRBD1 (6 bases). The CDR3 is made up of 13 amino acids. Germline lookup yields CDR1 MNHNS and CDR2 SASEGT. Trimming pared 3 bases from V and 8 bases from J, leaving 13 bases between. CDR3 in DNA: TGTGCCAGCAGTGACTATCTCCAGGGGGGCTACACCTTC. This codes for CASSDYLQGGYTF.

Here the CDR3 DNA reads TGTGCCAGCAGCTCGAAGGACAGGGACGTATTCTTCTATGGCTACACCTTC. Protein sequence: CASSSKDRDVFFYGYTF. The rearrangement uses TRBV5-6 and TRBJ1-2, with TRBD1 matching 8 bases. The CDR3 totals 17 residues. CDR1 and CDR2 (germline): SGHDT, YYEEEE. J lost 4 bases, V lost 3 bases, and 14 bases had no gene match.